Listed below are T cell receptor beta chains from one sample, sequenced in a study of blood T cells in healthy people across ages. Using its own MiXCR run on the 5' RACE reads, TCRdb lists one record per CDR3 protein. This table holds 700,000 to 1,000,000 distinct CDR3 sequences, around two fifths found once. Sequencing used blood. These receptor sequences come from a man between 60 and 75 years old in good health. Both conserved end residues are part of each CDR3. A D gene is named only where the DNA matches it firmly. Only some rows state a clone size, as once, few, many or a class for expanded clones.

>15|TRBV7-2|TRBJ2-7|few|TRBD1
TGTGCCAGCAGCGTGGGACAGGCGTACTCCTACGAGCAGTACTTC
CASSVGQAYSYEQYF
>15|TRBV19|TRBJ1-1|NA|TRBD1
TGTGCCAGTAGTATCGTCGACAGGGCGAACACTGAAGCTTTCTTT
CASSIVDRANTEAFF
>18|TRBV6-1|TRBJ2-1|NA|TRBD2
TGTGCCAGCAGGCCCCGATACACTAGCGGGGGATACTACAATGAGCAGTTCTTC
CASRPRYTSGGYYNEQFF
>12|TRBV19|TRBJ1-5|NA|NA
TGTGCCAGTAGTATAGATCGTCAGCCCCAGCATTTT
CASSIDRQPQHF
>14|TRBV18|TRBJ2-3|NA|NA
TGTGCCAGCTCACCGGTGACTAGTGGGGATACGCAGTATTTT
CASSPVTSGDTQYF
>11|TRBV2|TRBJ2-5|few|NA
TGTGCCAGCAGACAATTGGAGACCCAGTACTTC
CASRQLETQYF
>15|TRBV6-1|TRBJ2-5|NA|NA
TGTGCCAGCAACAGCTTCAGGGCAGACTATCCGGAGCAGTACTTC
CASNSFRADYPEQYF
>15|TRBV4-3|TRBJ2-7|many|NA
TGCGCCAGCAGCCAACAGAGAAGCCTAGAATTCGAGCAGTACTTC
CASSQQRSLEFEQYF
>15|TRBV7-8|TRBJ1-2|NA|NA
TGTGCCAGCAGCCCCCATAGAGCCAGCCCCTATGGCTACACCTTC
CASSPHRASPYGYTF
>14|TRBV30|TRBJ1-2|NA|NA
TGTGCCTGGAGTGACGAAGGCACCCTCTATGGCTACACCTTC
CAWSDEGTLYGYTF
>13|TRBV7-9|TRBJ1-2|few|NA
TGTGCCAGCCAGACAGGCGATAACTATGGCTACACCTTC
CASQTGDNYGYTF
>15|TRBV7-7|TRBJ2-2|few|TRBD1
TGTGCCAGCAGCGCCGGGACAGGTGACACCGGGGAGCTGTTTTTT
CASSAGTGDTGELFF
>12|TRBV2|TRBJ1-2|NA|NA
TGTGCCAGCCCCTTTTCTGGCGGAGGCTACACCTTC
CASPFSGGGYTF
>16|TRBV7-2|TRBJ2-7|few|TRBD2
TGTGCCAGCAGCTTAGCCCCGGCGGGGGGGTATAACGAGCAGTACTTC
CASSLAPAGGYNEQYF
>13|TRBV7-9|TRBJ2-7|few|NA
TGTGCCAGCAGCTCCCCGGGACGGTACGAGCAGTACTTC
CASSSPGRYEQYF
>14|TRBV20-1|TRBJ1-1|NA|NA
TGCAGTGCTTCGTACGACACATCGAACACTGAAGCTTTCTTT
CSASYDTSNTEAFF
>19|TRBV11-2|TRBJ2-3|few|TRBD2
TGTGCCAGCAGCGCCGGACTAGCGGGGGGGCGGGGTCTCGGCGATACGCAGTATTTT
CASSAGLAGGRGLGDTQYF
>14|TRBV7-9|TRBJ1-4|NA|NA
TGTGCCAGCAGCCCAGGAGTGGCTAATGAAAAACTGTTTTTT
CASSPGVANEKLFF
>14|TRBV5-1|TRBJ2-4|many|TRBD1
TGCGCCAGCAGCCTGGACAGGGTCAAAAACATTCAGTACTTC
CASSLDRVKNIQYF
>15|TRBV3-1|TRBJ1-1|NA|NA
TGTGCCAGCAGCCAAGGCCCAGGGGTGGACACTGAAGCTTTCTTT
CASSQGPGVDTEAFF
>14|TRBV7-9|TRBJ1-1|NA|NA
TGTGCCAGCAGCTGGGGGGGCACGGACACTGAAGCTTTCTTT
CASSWGGTDTEAFF
>14|TRBV7-9|TRBJ1-1|few|NA
TGTGCCAGCAGCTTAGCGAGAAAGAACACTGAAGCTTTCTTT
CASSLARKNTEAFF
>16|TRBV7-2|TRBJ1-2|few|NA
TGTGCCAGCAGCTCCGGGACACCCGGGCGGGACTATGGCTACACCTTC
CASSSGTPGRDYGYTF
>14|TRBV27|TRBJ2-7|NA|NA
TGTGCCAGCAGGCCAGGGATGGCTTCCTACGAGCAGTACTTC
CASRPGMASYEQYF
>14|TRBV18|TRBJ1-2|NA|TRBD1
TGTGCCAGCTCACCTCCAGGGACAGGGTATGGCTACACCTTC
CASSPPGTGYGYTF
>15|TRBV4-1|TRBJ2-7|NA|TRBD1
TGCGCCAGCAGCCAAGAGGAGACAGGGCGCTACGAGCAGTACTTC
CASSQEETGRYEQYF
>15|TRBV27|TRBJ2-7|many|TRBD2
TGTGCCAGCAGTAGAAGCGGGGGGGCCTCCTACGAGCAGTACTTC
CASSRSGGASYEQYF
>13|TRBV10-2|TRBJ2-4|few|NA
TGCGCCAGCAGTGAGTGGCGGGCAAACATTCAGTACTTC
CASSEWRANIQYF
>13|TRBV3-1|TRBJ1-2|once|NA
TGTGCCAGCAGCCGTAAAGGGAGCGATGGCTACACCTTC
CASSRKGSDGYTF
>12|TRBV6-2/TRBV6-3|TRBJ2-7|NA|NA
TGTGCCAGCAGGACAGCAAACAATGAGCAGTACTTC
CASRTANNEQYF
>13|TRBV2|TRBJ2-1|NA|NA
TGTGCCAGCAGAGGGGGGGGGCCCAATGAGCAGTTCTTC
CASRGGGPNEQFF
>14|TRBV13|TRBJ2-5|NA|NA
TGTGCCAGCAGCTTCAGACACTTCAAGGAGACCCAGTACTTC
CASSFRHFKETQYF
>16|TRBV12-3/TRBV12-4|TRBJ2-1|NA|NA
TGTGCCAGCAGTTTAGGCCAGGCGAGCTCCTACAATGAGCAGTTCTTC
CASSLGQASSYNEQFF
>15|TRBV20-1|TRBJ2-5|NA|TRBD2
TGCAGTGCTAGACTAGCGGGGCTCGTCCAAGAGACCCAGTACTTC
CSARLAGLVQETQYF
>14|TRBV29-1|TRBJ2-5|many|TRBD1
TGCAGCGTTGCCCGCCGACAGGGCCAAGAGACCCAGTACTTC
CSVARRQGQETQYF
>18|TRBV29-1|TRBJ1-2|few|TRBD1
TGCAGCGCCCCGAAGGGAGACCATAGGACAGGGACTAACTATGGCTACACCTTC
CSAPKGDHRTGTNYGYTF
>14|TRBV19|TRBJ2-6|many|NA
TGTGCCAGCAGTATAAGCTCTGGGGCCAACGTCCTGACTTTC
CASSISSGANVLTF